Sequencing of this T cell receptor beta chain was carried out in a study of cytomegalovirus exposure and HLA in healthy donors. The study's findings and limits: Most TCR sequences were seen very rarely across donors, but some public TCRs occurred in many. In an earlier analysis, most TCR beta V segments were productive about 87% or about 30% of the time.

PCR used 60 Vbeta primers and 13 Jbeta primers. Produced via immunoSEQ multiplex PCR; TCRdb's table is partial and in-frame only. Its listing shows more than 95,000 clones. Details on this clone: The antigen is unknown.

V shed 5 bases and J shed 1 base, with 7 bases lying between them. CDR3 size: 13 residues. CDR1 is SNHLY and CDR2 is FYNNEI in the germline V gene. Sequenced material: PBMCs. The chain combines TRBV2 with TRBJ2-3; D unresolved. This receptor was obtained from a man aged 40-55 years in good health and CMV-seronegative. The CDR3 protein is CASSLYRTDTQYF. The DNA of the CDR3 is TGTGCCAGCAGTTTGTATCGCACAGATACGCAGTATTTT. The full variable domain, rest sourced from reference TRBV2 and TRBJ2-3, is EPEVTQTPSHQVTQMGQEVILRCVPISNHLYFYWYRQILGQKVEFLVSFYNNEISEKSEIFDDQFSVERPDGSNFTLKIRSTKLEDSAMYFCASSLYRTDTQYFGPGTRLTVL.